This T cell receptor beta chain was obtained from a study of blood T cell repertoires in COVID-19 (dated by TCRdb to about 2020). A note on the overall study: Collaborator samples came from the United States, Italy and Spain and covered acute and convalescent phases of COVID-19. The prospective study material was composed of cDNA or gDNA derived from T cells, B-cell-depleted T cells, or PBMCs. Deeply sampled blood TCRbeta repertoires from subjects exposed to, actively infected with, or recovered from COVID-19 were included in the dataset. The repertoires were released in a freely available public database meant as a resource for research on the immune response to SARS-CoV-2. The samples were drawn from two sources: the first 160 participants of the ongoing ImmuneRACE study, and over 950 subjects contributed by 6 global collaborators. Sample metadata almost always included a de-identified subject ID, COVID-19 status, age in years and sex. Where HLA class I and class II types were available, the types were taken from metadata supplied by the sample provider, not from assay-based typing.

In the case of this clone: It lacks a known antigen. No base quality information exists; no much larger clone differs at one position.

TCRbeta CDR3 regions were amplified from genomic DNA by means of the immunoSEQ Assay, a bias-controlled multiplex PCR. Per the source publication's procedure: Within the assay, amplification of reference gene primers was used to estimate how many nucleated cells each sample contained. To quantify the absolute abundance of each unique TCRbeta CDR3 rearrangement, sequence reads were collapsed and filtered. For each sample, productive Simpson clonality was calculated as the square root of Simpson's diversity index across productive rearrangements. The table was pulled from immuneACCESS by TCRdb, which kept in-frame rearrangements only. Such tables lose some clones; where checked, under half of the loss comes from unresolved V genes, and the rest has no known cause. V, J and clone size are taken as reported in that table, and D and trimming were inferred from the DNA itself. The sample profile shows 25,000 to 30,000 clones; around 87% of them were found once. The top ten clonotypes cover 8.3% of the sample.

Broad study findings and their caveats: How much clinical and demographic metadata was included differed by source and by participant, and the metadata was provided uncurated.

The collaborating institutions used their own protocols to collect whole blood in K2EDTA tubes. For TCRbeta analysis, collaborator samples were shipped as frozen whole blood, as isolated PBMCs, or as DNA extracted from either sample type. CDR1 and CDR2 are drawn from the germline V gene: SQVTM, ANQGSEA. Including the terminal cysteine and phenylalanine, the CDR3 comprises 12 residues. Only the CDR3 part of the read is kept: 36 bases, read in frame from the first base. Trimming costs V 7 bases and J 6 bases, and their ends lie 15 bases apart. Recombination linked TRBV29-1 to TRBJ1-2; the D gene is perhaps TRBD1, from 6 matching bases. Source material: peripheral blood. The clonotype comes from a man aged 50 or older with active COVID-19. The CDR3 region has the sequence CSAERGGHGYTF. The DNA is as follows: TGCAGCGCAGAGAGAGGGGGACATGGCTACACCTTC.